This TCR beta chain derives from a study of T cells in Graves' hyperthyroidism and ophthalmopathy. Study-wide background: Before any treatment, at initial diagnosis, peripheral blood was collected. Broader study findings: Most thyroid clonotypes expanded above 0.001 were also detected in blood. Onset of ophthalmopathy came a median approximately 6.9 months after the model predicted it.

There were TCR beta CDR3 regions amplified from RNA transcripts. During a first-round RT-PCR of the TCR CDR3, the HTBI primer set was used. TCRdb ran MiXCR on the multiplex PCR reads and lists one entry per CDR3 protein. The data show some 380,000 distinct CDR3 sequences, with roughly 14% seen just once and around 21% held by the top ten. A roughly 10 ml volume of fresh peripheral blood provided the PBMCs. The CDR3 length is 16 residues. J was trimmed by 0 bases and V by 0 bases; bases with no gene match: 1. CDR1 MGHRA and CDR2 YSYEKL come from the germline V gene. This clonotype has just a few counts. No antigen is known for it.

The chain carries TRBV4-1 and TRBJ2-3, with TRBD2 matching over 9 bases. The source is a man aged 25 to 45 with Graves' hyperthyroidism that later progressed to Graves' ophthalmopathy. The sample taken for sequencing was blood. DNA for the CDR3: TGCGCCAGCAGCCAAGAACTAGCGGGTAGCACAGATACGCAGTATTTT. It encodes CASSQELAGSTDTQYF.